A single sample is the source of the 20 T cell receptor beta chains below, sequenced in a study of cytomegalovirus exposure and HLA in healthy donors. The PCR used 60 Vbeta and 13 Jbeta primers. Here immunoSEQ multiplex PCR was the method, and the copy in TCRdb shows in-frame clones only, minus some. The sample gives about 110,000 clones, about 80% of which show up once; around 3% is in the top ten. The sample consisted of PBMCs. The receptors here all came from a woman between 40 and 55 years old in good health and CMV-seronegative.

The rearrangement joins TRBV11-2 to TRBJ2-3; no definite D call. Per germline, CDR1 SGHAT and CDR2 FQNNGV. The CDR3 sequence is 13 residues long. Trimming left V 5 bases short and J 1 base short, with 7 bases between. The CDR3 nucleotides read TGTGCCAGCAGCCTCGGAGGCACAGATACGCAGTATTTT. Its protein is CASSLGGTDTQYF.

This clone was counted a few times. The V call is TRBV5-4, the J call TRBJ2-7; TRBD1 matches at 8 bases. This CDR3 comprises 14 residues. Germline CDR1 is SGHNT and CDR2 is YYREEE (reference sequence). After removal of 4 bases from V and 3 bases from J, the junction contained 6 bases not matched to a gene. The CDR3 DNA sequence: TGTGCCAGCAGCCCCAGGACAGGGAACTACGAGCAGTACTTC. It yields the protein CASSPRTGNYEQYF.

The chain uses TRBV11-2 and TRBJ2-3; perhaps TRBD1 as D (6 bases). Trimming removed 0 bases from V and 13 bases from J, with 11 bases in between. The CDR3 is made up of 12 amino acids. The germline CDR1 and CDR2 sequences are SGHAT and FQNNGV. The CDR3 protein is CASSLDPAGEYF. Here the CDR3 DNA reads TGTGCCAGCAGCTTAGATCCCGCAGGGGAGTATTTT.

The J gene is TRBJ2-2, the V gene TRBV5-4; 9 bases are a match to TRBD1. The CDR3 consists of 13 residues. J lost 6 bases, V lost 4 bases, and 1 base had no gene match. The germline CDR1 and CDR2 sequences are SGHNT and YYREEE (reference sequence). The CDR3: CASSGDRAGELFF. In DNA form, the CDR3 reads TGTGCCAGCAGCGGGGACAGGGCCGGGGAGCTGTTTTTT.

The sample holds one count of this clone. In the same sample, other DNA sequences code for this CDR3. The CDR3 nucleotides read TGCAGTGCTAGCGGCCAAGAGACCCAGTACTTC. It is translated as CSASGQETQYF. This chain links TRBV20-1 with TRBJ2-5; no clear D gene. Trimming pared 3 bases from V and 1 base from J, leaving 3 bases between. The CDR3 is 11 residues long. Germline values: CDR1 DFQATT, CDR2 SNEGSKA (reference sequence).

The chain joins TRBV7-9 to TRBJ1-2; TRBD1 matches at 11 bases. After removal of 4 bases from V and 6 bases from J, the junction contained 7 bases not matched to a gene. From germline, CDR1 is SEHNR and CDR2 FQNEAQ (reference sequence). This CDR3 contains 15 residues. CDR3 DNA sequence: TGTGCCAGCAGCTCTTGGACAGGGGGCGCGAATGGCTACACCTTC. Protein: CASSSWTGGANGYTF.

V gene TRBV28 combines with J gene TRBJ1-3; TRBD1 is a possible D gene (5 bases). V shed 5 bases and J shed 0 bases, with 11 bases lying between them. Germline V gene sequence: CDR1 MDHEN, CDR2 SYDVKM. This CDR3 comprises 15 residues. CDR3 DNA: TGTGCCAGCAGTGCCGGGGGACCCTCTGGAAACACCATATATTTT. This sequence encodes CASSAGGPSGNTIYF.

V usage is TRBV27 and J usage is TRBJ2-2; D is perhaps TRBD2 (5 bases). Germline V gene data show CDR1 as MNHEY and CDR2 as SMNVEV (reference sequence). The CDR3 is 15 amino acids. V lost 3 bases, J lost 1 base, and 9 bases lay in between. Here the CDR3 DNA reads TGTGCCAGCAGTTTCTCGGGAAGGAACACCGGGGAGCTGTTTTTT. Translation gives CASSFSGRNTGELFF.

The V call is TRBV5-5, the J call TRBJ2-3; TRBD2 agrees at 11 bases. The CDR3 covers 15 residues. From germline, CDR1 is SGHKS and CDR2 YYEKEE (reference sequence). V trimming: 3 bases; J trimming: 5 bases; junction bases outside the gene matches: 5. Here the CDR3 DNA reads TGTGCCAGCAGCTCCACTAGCGGGAGTGGAGATACGCAGTATTTT. This sequence encodes CASSSTSGSGDTQYF.

The table lists this clone with a count of one. This chain uses TRBV15 with TRBJ1-5; D perhaps matches TRBD1 (5 bases). Trimming stripped 0 bases from V and 4 bases from J, with 19 bases between. CDR3 length: 18 amino acids. Germline V gives CDR1 LNHNV, CDR2 YYDKDF (reference sequence). CDR3 nucleotide sequence: TGTGCCACCAGCAGAGATGGGGGACTCTCGGACATAAATCAGCCCCAGCATTTT. It yields the protein CATSRDGGLSDINQPQHF.

This chain connects TRBV4-1 to TRBJ2-2; 9 bases match TRBD2. The V and J ends lost 0 bases and 2 bases, in that order; junction bases with no gene match: 4. Germline values: CDR1 MGHRA, CDR2 YSYEKL. The CDR3 covers 17 residues. CDR3 sequence reads: CASSQDSLAGNTGELFF. As DNA, the CDR3 is TGCGCCAGCAGCCAAGATAGCCTAGCGGGAAACACCGGGGAGCTGTTTTTT.

The chain couples TRBV7-7 to TRBJ1-2; TRBD1 matches 12 bases. V gave up 1 base and J gave up 0 bases; unmatched junction bases: 6. Germline V CDR1 and CDR2: SSHAT, FNYEAQ (reference sequence). This CDR3 is built from 18 residues. The CDR3 DNA follows: TGTGCCAGCAGCTTAGGGTGGGACAGGGGGCTATCTAACTATGGCTACACCTTC. The encoded protein is CASSLGWDRGLSNYGYTF.

The CDR3 coding sequence is TGTGCCAGCAGCCAAGAGGGAAGCGGACCCTACAATGAGCAGTTCTTC. Amino acid sequence: CASSQEGSGPYNEQFF. V gene TRBV4-2 combines with J gene TRBJ2-1; D possibly corresponds to TRBD2 (5 bases). This CDR3 region has 16 residues. V was shortened by 0 bases and J by 2 bases, with 11 bases between the two germline ends. Looked up from germline, CDR1 is LGHNA and CDR2 is YNFKEQ.

This chain joins TRBV11-2 and TRBJ2-2, with 8 bases matching TRBD1. There are 14 residues in the CDR3. Germline assignment: CDR1 SGHAT and CDR2 FQNNGV. The ends lost 6 bases at V and 5 bases at J; junction bases unmatched: 5. CDR3 region: CASSGQGRTGELFF. CDR3 nucleotides: TGTGCCAGCAGTGGACAGGGCCGGACCGGGGAGCTGTTTTTT.

V gene TRBV14 combines with J gene TRBJ1-2; 7 bases are shared with TRBD1. Germline values: CDR1 SGHDN, CDR2 FVKESK. CDR3 length: 16 amino acids. Trimming at V came to 4 bases and at J to 4 bases, leaving 12 bases not matched to a gene. The CDR3 here is CASSPLEGGTFYGYTF. In DNA, the CDR3 is TGTGCCAGCAGCCCCCTTGAAGGGGGCACCTTCTATGGCTACACCTTC.

V is TRBV11-3 and J is TRBJ1-1; 8 nucleotides align to TRBD1. The CDR3 has 13 amino acids. Trimming took 5 bases from V and 7 from J; bases not matched to a gene: 6. Germline V lookup: CDR1 SGHNT, CDR2 YENEEA. The DNA for the CDR3 is TGTGCCAGCAGCCTGGACAGGGAAAGTGAAGCTTTCTTT. Encoded protein: CASSLDRESEAFF. The full variable domain, with the rest looked up from reference TRBV11-3 and TRBJ1-1, is EAGVVQSPRYKIIEKKQPVAFWCNPISGHNTLYWYLQNLGQGPELLIRYENEEAVDDSQLPKDRFSAERLKGVDSTLKIQPAELGDSAVYLCASSLDRESEAFFGQGTRLTVV.

The gene calls are TRBV7-2 and TRBJ2-2; no clear D gene. V lost 0 bases and J lost 8, with 10 bases in between. The CDR3 extends over 14 amino acids. Germline-derived CDR1 and CDR2 are SGHTA and FQGNSA. The CDR3 nucleotides are TGTGCCAGCAGCTTAGCGGGCTCTCGGGGGGAGCTGTTTTTT. It translates to CASSLAGSRGELFF.

The chain recombines TRBV28 with TRBJ1-4; no clear D gene. The CDR3 is 14 amino acids. The V gene lost 7 bases and the J gene lost 7 bases, with 16 bases spanning the gap. Germline CDR1 reads MDHEN; CDR2 reads SYDVKM. The CDR3 nucleotides are TGTGCCAGCACCCCCGGGAGGGAGGGTGAAAAACTGTTTTTT. Amino acids: CASTPGREGEKLFF.

The CDR3 nucleotides are TGTGCCAGCAGCCAAGTGGGGGGAATGGGCTCTGGGGCCAACGTCCTGACTTTC. Its protein is CASSQVGGMGSGANVLTF. The genes are TRBV4-2 and TRBJ2-6, with D maybe TRBD2 (6 bases). Germline CDR1 is LGHNA and CDR2 is YNFKEQ. This CDR3 contains 18 residues. Trimming took 1 base from V and 0 from J, leaving 13 bases between them.

The V call is TRBV6-1, the J call TRBJ1-6; TRBD1 matches at 7 bases. CDR3 size: 13 residues. Germline V gene sequence: CDR1 MNHNS, CDR2 SASEGT. V trimming: 8 bases; J trimming: 6 bases; junction bases outside the gene matches: 4. DNA for the CDR3: TGTGCCAGCCAGACAGGGCTTAATTCACCCCTCCACTTT. It translates to CASQTGLNSPLHF.